Each of the 23 T cell receptor beta chains below was sequenced from the same sample in a study of shared clonotypes between healthy human individuals. The naive CD8 subset, CD45RO-negative cells positively selected for CCR7, excluded terminally differentiated effector memory CD45RA+ cells. The method was immunoSEQ multiplex PCR; TCRdb's version includes in-frame clones alone and lacks a portion of them. The sample records about 2.2 million clones, 85% to 95% being singletons. The specimen was naive CD8+ T cells from PBMCs. The origin of the receptors is a man aged 18-30 years in good health. Some clones in this sample may be carry-over from other donors' samples.

CDR3: CASSKTGGDQETQYF. DNA for the CDR3: TGTGCCAGCAGCAAAACAGGGGGGGACCAAGAGACCCAGTACTTC. V usage is TRBV7-6 and J usage is TRBJ2-5; tentatively, D is TRBD1 (8 bases). The CDR3 loop spans 15 amino acids. Trimming left V 5 bases short and J 0 bases short, with 13 bases between. Germline V gene lookup returns CDR1 SGHVS and CDR2 FNYEAQ.

The J gene is TRBJ2-3, the V gene TRBV29-1; 8 bases align to TRBD2. V shed 4 bases, J shed 4 bases, and the junction held 7 bases outside the gene matches. CDR1 and CDR2 (germline): SQVTM, ANQGSEA. The CDR3 sequence is 14 residues long. CDR3 in DNA: TGCAGCGTTGTGGAGACTAGCGAGGCAGATACGCAGTATTTT. Its protein product is CSVVETSEADTQYF.

This chain joins TRBV29-1 and TRBJ2-7, with D maybe TRBD2 (7 bases). From germline, CDR1 is SQVTM and CDR2 ANQGSEA. Trimming pared 5 bases from V and 4 bases from J, leaving 18 bases between. CDR3 length: 14 amino acids. The CDR3 loop reads CSVIKRDTSYEQYF. The CDR3 DNA sequence: TGCAGCGTTATAAAGCGGGACACCTCGTACGAGCAGTACTTC.

Turning to this clone: Other nucleotide sequences from this sample produce the same CDR3. The V call is TRBV7-2, the J call TRBJ1-1; D remains unclear. CDR3 size: 13 residues. Trimming took off 3 bases at V and 0 bases at J, with 5 bases between the two ends. The germline gives CDR1 SGHTA, CDR2 FQGNSA. CDR3 in DNA: TGTGCCAGCAGCTTTGTCCTGAACACTGAAGCTTTCTTT. This encodes CASSFVLNTEAFF. The whole variable domain, filled in from reference TRBV7-2 and TRBJ1-1, reads GAGVSQSPSNKVTEKGKDVELRCDPISGHTALYWYRQSLGQGLEFLIYFQGNSAPDKSGLPSDRFSAERTGGSVSTLTIQRTQQEDSAVYLCASSFVLNTEAFFGQGTRLTVV.

The V gene is TRBV9, the J gene TRBJ1-3, with D unclear. From germline, CDR1 is SGDLS and CDR2 YYNGEE. Trimming shortened V by 0 bases and J by 4 bases, and 14 bases separated the two germline ends. The CDR3 sequence is 16 residues long. Written as DNA, the CDR3 is TGTGCCAGCAGCGTAGTCGCGGGTGCCTCCGGAAACACCATATATTTT. Translation: CASSVVAGASGNTIYF. The full variable domain, rest sourced from reference TRBV9 and TRBJ1-3, is DSGVTQTPKHLITATGQRVTLRCSPRSGDLSVYWYQQSLDQGLQFLIQYYNGEERAKGNILERFSAQQFPDLHSELNLSSLELGDSALYFCASSVVAGASGNTIYFGEGSWLTVV.

This clone was seen only once. The chain recombines TRBV4-2 with TRBJ2-1; 9 positions match TRBD1. CDR1 and CDR2 from the germline V gene are LGHNA and YNFKEQ. The V gene end was trimmed by 3 bases and the J gene end by 8 bases; junction bases not matched to a gene: 14. This CDR3 is 17 amino acids long. CDR3 bases: TGTGCCAGCAGCCAGACGCGCCGGGACAGGGTTGGAGATGAGCAGTTCTTC. Protein product: CASSQTRRDRVGDEQFF.

The V call is TRBV5-1, the J call TRBJ2-1; 12 bases map to TRBD2. V shed 4 bases, J shed 4 bases, and the junction held 6 bases outside the gene matches. CDR3 length equals 16 residues. Germline V gene sequence: CDR1 SGHRS, CDR2 YFSETQ. In DNA form, the CDR3 reads TGCGCCAGCAGCAGGGGACTAGCGGGTATTTACAATGAGCAGTTCTTC. This encodes CASSRGLAGIYNEQFF.

The chain employs TRBV6-5 and TRBJ1-2; tentatively, D is TRBD1 (5 bases). Germline V lookup: CDR1 MNHEY, CDR2 SVGAGI. CDR3 size: 14 residues. V lost 11 bases and J lost 0, with 16 bases in between. The CDR3 coding sequence is TGTGCCGTGTTGGGACGGCAAACTAACTATGGCTACACCTTC. Amino acid sequence: CAVLGRQTNYGYTF.

The V and J genes are TRBV5-1 and TRBJ2-7; the match to TRBD1 covers 7 bases. V lost 2 bases and J lost 1; bases outside the gene matches: 9. Germline CDR1 and CDR2: SGHRS and YFSETQ. There are 16 residues in the CDR3. In DNA form, the CDR3 reads TGCGCCAGCAGCTTAGACCTAGGACAGGATTCCTACGAGCAGTACTTC. Translated: CASSLDLGQDSYEQYF.

The chain has TRBV11-2 and TRBJ1-2; the match to TRBD1 covers 11 bases. The CDR3 runs 15 residues. The germline gives CDR1 SGHAT, CDR2 FQNNGV. The junction had 7 bases not matched to a gene; V was cut back by 5 bases and J by 5 bases. The CDR3 DNA reads TGTGCCAGCAGCGAGGGGACAGGGGGTGATTATGGCTACACCTTC. It yields the protein CASSEGTGGDYGYTF.

The rearrangement links TRBV4-1 to TRBJ2-7; no firm D call. The CDR3 consists of 14 residues. Trimming shortened V by 2 bases and J by 2 bases, and 10 bases separated the two germline ends. The germline V gene encodes CDR1 MGHRA and CDR2 YSYEKL. The CDR3 sequence is CASSQKDGAYEQYF. The CDR3 DNA sequence: TGCGCCAGCAGCCAAAAGGACGGTGCCTACGAGCAGTACTTC.

The V call is TRBV28, the J call TRBJ2-3; D perhaps matches TRBD2 (5 bases). Germline CDR1 MDHEN, CDR2 SYDVKM. This CDR3 is 15 amino acids long. V was clipped by 8 bases and J by 4 bases, with 19 bases between them. CDR3 in DNA: TGTGCCAGCGCAGCCACAGCGGTACTCTCAGATACGCAGTATTTT. The encoded protein is CASAATAVLSDTQYF.

The V call is TRBV7-9, the J call TRBJ2-2; D call uncertain. Germline CDR1 reads SEHNR; CDR2 reads FQNEAQ (reference sequence). The CDR3 covers 14 residues. The V gene lost 3 bases and the J gene lost 4 bases, with 9 bases spanning the gap. CDR3 sequence (DNA): TGTGCCAGCAGCTTGGCGGTTGTCACCGGGGAGCTGTTTTTT. This codes for CASSLAVVTGELFF. Based on the CDR3 plus reference TRBV7-9 and TRBJ2-2, the full variable domain is DTGVSQNPRHKITKRGQNVTFRCDPISEHNRLYWYRQTLGQGPEFLTYFQNEAQLEKSRLLSDRFSAERPKGSFSTLEIQRTEQGDSAMYLCASSLAVVTGELFFGEGSRLTVL.

CDR3: CASSLSGLSSYEQYF. In nucleotides, the CDR3 is TGTGCCAGCAGTTTATCCGGACTGAGCTCCTACGAGCAGTACTTC. The chain carries TRBV27 and TRBJ2-7; TRBD2 is a possible D gene (5 bases). V gave up 0 bases and J gave up 0 bases, with 9 bases separating them. The CDR3 is 15 residues long. Germline CDR1 reads MNHEY; CDR2 reads SMNVEV (reference sequence).

This chain uses TRBV14 with TRBJ1-5; D gene uncertain. There are 14 residues in the CDR3. V shed 0 bases and J shed 5 bases, with 8 bases lying between them. The germline V gene encodes CDR1 SGHDN and CDR2 FVKESK. The CDR3 protein is CASSQEGGDQPQHF. CDR3 nucleotides: TGTGCCAGCAGCCAAGAAGGCGGGGATCAGCCCCAGCATTTT.

This clone showed up just once. CDR3 sequence: CASNLARVPTGELFF. In nucleotides, the CDR3 is TGTGCCAGTAACCTAGCGAGGGTGCCCACCGGGGAGCTGTTTTTT. This chain joins TRBV19 and TRBJ2-2; weak D call: TRBD2 (6 bases). Trimming pared 7 bases from V and 4 bases from J, leaving 16 bases between. Germline V CDR1 and CDR2: LNHDA, SQIVND (reference sequence). CDR3 length: 15 amino acids. Together with reference TRBV19 and TRBJ2-2, the CDR3 gives the full variable domain: DGGITQSPKYLFRKEGQNVTLSCEQNLNHDAMYWYRQDPGQGLRLIYYSQIVNDFQKGDIAEGYSVSREKKESFPLTVTSAQKNPTAFYLCASNLARVPTGELFFGEGSRLTVL.

The chain couples TRBV4-1 to TRBJ2-3, with D perhaps matching TRBD2 (5 bases). This CDR3 spans 15 amino acids. V lost 3 bases and J 0 bases, leaving 10 bases between the germline ends. CDR1 MGHRA and CDR2 YSYEKL come from the germline V gene. CDR3 in DNA: TGCGCCAGCAGCCATCCCCCGGGGAGCACAGATACGCAGTATTTT. It translates to CASSHPPGSTDTQYF.

The V and J genes are TRBV29-1 and TRBJ2-3, with 7 positions matching TRBD2. Germline V gene sequence: CDR1 SQVTM, CDR2 ANQGSEA. V lost 4 bases and J lost 2; bases outside the gene matches: 6. This CDR3 is 14 amino acids long. The CDR3 DNA sequence: TGCAGCGTTGGACTAGCAACATACACAGATACGCAGTATTTT. Its translation: CSVGLATYTDTQYF.

The chain uses TRBV9 and TRBJ2-7; D is perhaps TRBD1 or TRBD2 (5 bases each). The V and J ends lost 5 bases and 0 bases respectively, with 15 bases between them. In germline, CDR1 is SGDLS, CDR2 YYNGEE. This CDR3 region has 15 residues. The CDR3 reads CASSGGSGSSYEQYF. CDR3 DNA: TGTGCCAGCAGTGGGGGATCGGGGAGCTCCTACGAGCAGTACTTC.

Notes on this clone: In the same sample, other DNA sequences code for this CDR3. The chain has TRBV4-1 and TRBJ2-1, with TRBD2 as a possible D gene (5 bases). CDR1 is MGHRA, CDR2 YSYEKL, per germline. Deletions cut 4 bases from V and 0 bases from J, with 7 bases between. The CDR3 is 14 amino acids. Here the CDR3 DNA reads TGCGCCAGCAGCCGAGGGTCCTCCTACAATGAGCAGTTCTTC. It yields the protein CASSRGSSYNEQFF.

This chain links TRBV6-1 with TRBJ2-7, with 7 bases aligning to TRBD1. Germline-derived CDR1 and CDR2 are MNHNS and SASEGT. With V trimmed by 0 bases and J by 6 bases, 8 bases remained unmatched. The CDR3 totals 15 residues. This chain's CDR3 is CASSEARTGELEQYF. CDR3 in DNA: TGTGCCAGCAGTGAAGCGCGTACAGGGGAACTCGAGCAGTACTTC.

V usage is TRBV7-2 and J usage is TRBJ1-2; possibly TRBD1 for D (5 bases). V shed 1 base and J shed 4 bases, with 13 bases lying between them. CDR1 is SGHTA and CDR2 is FQGNSA in the germline V gene. The CDR3 length is 15 residues. CDR3 sequence reads: CASSLVTGHIYGYTF. CDR3 DNA: TGTGCCAGCAGCTTAGTCACAGGCCACATCTATGGCTACACCTTC.

The chain combines TRBV19 with TRBJ1-5; D not resolved. Trimming took 6 bases from V and 0 from J, leaving 12 bases between them. CDR1 is LNHDA and CDR2 is SQIVND in the germline V gene (reference sequence). The CDR3 length is 15 residues. The CDR3: CASSWNSASNQPQHF. The DNA of the CDR3 is TGTGCCAGTAGCTGGAACAGCGCTAGCAATCAGCCCCAGCATTTT.